What follows are 15 T cell receptor beta chains derived from one specimen sequenced in a study of blood T cells in healthy people across ages. With a J-beta primer mix and a sample-barcoded 5' primer, a second PCR ran about 7 to 12 cycles. MiXCR, run by TCRdb on the 5' RACE reads, gives a single entry per CDR3 protein. Counted here are some 710,000 distinct CDR3 sequences, about a fifth occurring once; the ten biggest clones make up around 22%. Sample: blood. These receptors were obtained from a man between 65 and 80 years old in good health.

The V gene is TRBV7-9, the J gene TRBJ2-5; 7 positions agree with TRBD1. TRBJ2-7 explains the end of the DNA better; the J call may be wrong. The CDR3 loop spans 16 amino acids. Germline loops: CDR1 SEHNR, CDR2 FQNEAQ (reference sequence). The CDR3 loop reads CASSLARQGLAYEQYF. The CDR3 DNA sequence: TGTGCCAGCAGCTTAGCCCGACAGGGTCTAGCCTACGAGCAGTACTTC.

The table lists this clonotype with a few counts. The V and J genes are TRBV6-2 or TRBV6-3 and TRBJ2-1; tentatively, D is TRBD1 or TRBD2 (5 bases each). The ends were cut back, 6 bases at V and 4 bases at J, with 19 bases in the middle. The CDR3 extends over 16 amino acids. Germline values: CDR1 MNHEY, CDR2 SVGEGT. CDR3 amino acids: CASSPLQGAPYNEQFF. The CDR3 DNA is TGTGCCAGCAGCCCCCTCCAGGGAGCCCCATACAATGAGCAGTTCTTC.

This clonotype occurred many times. J is TRBJ2-1 and V is TRBV6-2 or TRBV6-3, with 8 bases identical to TRBD2. This CDR3 comprises 15 residues. After removal of 2 bases from V and 3 bases from J, the junction contained 3 bases not matched to a gene. Germline V lookup: CDR1 MNHEY, CDR2 SVGEGT. CDR3: CASSYQGTSYNEQFF. CDR3 sequence (DNA): TGTGCCAGCAGTTACCAAGGGACTAGCTACAATGAGCAGTTCTTC.

This clonotype was counted many times. This rearrangement joins TRBV7-9 to TRBJ2-3; D possibly corresponds to TRBD2 (6 bases). Germline assignment: CDR1 SEHNR and CDR2 FQNEAQ (reference sequence). V was cut by 5 bases and J by 2 bases, with 11 bases left in between. The CDR3 loop spans 14 amino acids. CDR3 sequence (DNA): TGTGCCAGCAGCAGGGGACTCGACACAGATACGCAGTATTTT. Its protein product is CASSRGLDTDTQYF.

This clonotype has more than one count but fewer than ten. This rearrangement joins TRBV5-1 to TRBJ2-7, with D unclear. There are 14 residues in the CDR3. Germline V gene data show CDR1 as SGHRS and CDR2 as YFSETQ. Trimming took 2 bases from V and 5 from J, leaving 14 bases between them. The chain's CDR3 is CASSFGLPSDEQYF. In nucleotides, the CDR3 is TGCGCCAGCAGCTTCGGCCTTCCCAGCGACGAGCAGTACTTC.

There are a few counts of this clonotype. The chain employs TRBV7-7 and TRBJ2-5, with D hard to call. The CDR3 loop spans 14 amino acids. Trimming left V 1 base short and J 5 bases short, with 11 bases between. CDR1 is SSHAT and CDR2 is FNYEAQ in the germline V gene (reference sequence). The chain's CDR3 is CASSLGVGAETQYF. Here the CDR3 DNA reads TGTGCCAGCAGCTTAGGGGTTGGAGCGGAGACCCAGTACTTC.

The chain carries TRBV15 and TRBJ1-6; unclear D gene. The V gene lost 0 bases and the J gene lost 3 bases, with 9 bases spanning the gap. The CDR3 extends over 16 amino acids. The germline V gene has CDR1 LNHNV and CDR2 YYDKDF (reference sequence). The CDR3 region is CATSRDLNNYNSPLHF. Written as DNA, the CDR3 is TGTGCCACCAGCAGAGATCTGAACAACTATAATTCACCCCTCCACTTT.

The gene calls are TRBV5-1 and TRBJ1-1; D not certain. This CDR3 has 14 amino acids. V lost 0 bases and J 4 bases, leaving 10 bases between the germline ends. Per the germline V gene, CDR1 is SGHRS and CDR2 is YFSETQ. Here the CDR3 reads CASSLGARSTEAFF. CDR3 in DNA: TGCGCCAGCAGCTTGGGGGCCCGGAGCACTGAAGCTTTCTTT.

The genes are TRBV9 and TRBJ1-1; no definite D call. V was cut by 3 bases and J by 1 base, with 13 bases left in between. Germline V gives CDR1 SGDLS, CDR2 YYNGEE. This CDR3 has 15 amino acids. CDR3 nucleotides: TGTGCCAGCAGCGAGCGAAGTGGCGGGAACACTGAAGCTTTCTTT. It codes for CASSERSGGNTEAFF.

The rearrangement uses TRBV5-1 and TRBJ1-1, with a weak D call TRBD1 (5 bases). Germline CDR1 reads SGHRS; CDR2 reads YFSETQ. V was cut by 5 bases and J by 1 base, with 18 bases left in between. The CDR3 runs 16 residues. The CDR3 loop reads CASRRDGGLGNTEAFF. The CDR3 region has the DNA TGCGCCAGCAGGCGGGACGGCGGACTGGGGAACACTGAAGCTTTCTTT.

This clonotype appeared a few times. V gene TRBV20-1 combines with J gene TRBJ2-3; no firm D call. Germline V gene lookup returns CDR1 DFQATT and CDR2 SNEGSKA (reference sequence). The length of the CDR3 is 15 residues. The V end lost 3 bases, the J end lost 0 bases, and 13 bases lay between the germline ends. This CDR3 reads CSASDRASSTDTQYF. The CDR3 region has the DNA TGCAGTGCTAGTGACCGAGCGTCTAGCACAGATACGCAGTATTTT.

This clonotype appeared a few times. This chain uses TRBV5-1 with TRBJ2-1; unclear D gene. This CDR3 has 16 residues. The V gene lost 0 bases and the J gene lost 4 bases, with 14 bases spanning the gap. Germline CDR1 is SGHRS and CDR2 is YFSETQ. The CDR3 DNA reads TGCGCCAGCAGCTTGGGTACCGTCGACTTGTACAATGAGCAGTTCTTC. Amino acid sequence: CASSLGTVDLYNEQFF.

This clonotype was recorded a few times. The chain uses TRBV12-3 or TRBV12-4 and TRBJ1-1; 8 nucleotides agree with TRBD1. Trimming removed 6 bases from V and 11 bases from J; junction bases left unmatched: 8. This CDR3 contains 12 residues. The CDR3 region has the DNA TGTGCCAGCAGAGAGAACAGGGGGGTGGCTTTCTTT. Amino acid sequence: CASRENRGVAFF.

This clonotype has just a few counts. The chain has TRBV6-5 and TRBJ2-1, with TRBD2 identical over 9 bases. Germline trimming cut 6 bases from V and 0 bases from J; bases unmatched to any gene: 3. There are 15 residues in the CDR3. Germline-derived CDR1 and CDR2 are MNHEY and SVGAGI. The CDR3 protein is CASRLSGGSYNEQFF. The CDR3, as DNA: TGTGCCAGCAGGCTTAGCGGGGGCTCCTACAATGAGCAGTTCTTC.

This clonotype was counted between two and nine times. The CDR3 coding sequence is TGTGCCAGCAGTTTATATGGCAGTTGGGAGGAAACTGGAAACACCATATATTTT. Translation: CASSLYGSWEETGNTIYF. This chain joins TRBV12-3 or TRBV12-4 and TRBJ1-3; D is undetermined. This CDR3 region has 18 residues. The germline V and J ends were trimmed by 2 bases and 2 bases, with 19 bases remaining between them.